This paragraph reports one T cell receptor beta chain. The data are from a study of blood T cell repertoires in COVID-19. Sequencing used immunoSEQ multiplex PCR; TCRdb keeps in-frame clones, though not all of them. The table has 200,000 to 300,000 clones, roughly four fifths seen once. The CDR3 totals 13 residues. The germline V gene encodes CDR1 MNHEY and CDR2 SVGEGT. V was pared by 2 bases and J by 5 bases, with 3 bases of the junction left unmatched. The genes are TRBV6-2 or TRBV6-3 and TRBJ2-7, with 7 bases that match TRBD2. The sequence was collected from a man aged 50-60 years with acute or convalescent COVID-19. Sequencing was performed on peripheral blood. Here the CDR3 reads CASSYGGEDEQYF. Written as DNA, the CDR3 is TGTGCCAGCAGTTACGGGGGGGAGGACGAGCAGTACTTC.